The rows below give T cell receptor beta chains drawn from one sample of a study of blood T cell repertoires in COVID-19. Some clones are missing from TCRdb's copy, which holds only in-frame ones; the method was immunoSEQ multiplex PCR. The sample carries about 140,000 clones, roughly 87% recorded once. Material for sequencing was peripheral blood. The receptors were gathered from a woman aged 45-65 years with acute or convalescent COVID-19. Both conserved end residues are part of each CDR3. The order of the fields is J gene, clone size, V gene, CDR3 protein. The listing skips clone size in some rows; elsewhere it reads once, few, many or a size class.

j_gene: TRBJ2-3; abundance: .; v_gene: TRBV29-1; CDR3aa: CSVARTTDTQYF
j_gene: TRBJ2-2; abundance: .; v_gene: TRBV11-2; CDR3aa: CASSFTGGNTGELFF
j_gene: TRBJ1-3; abundance: .; v_gene: TRBV25-1; CDR3aa: CASSGDFGNTIYF
j_gene: TRBJ1-3; abundance: few; v_gene: TRBV6-5; CDR3aa: CASSKGTLGNTIYF
j_gene: TRBJ1-5; abundance: .; v_gene: TRBV5-6; CDR3aa: CASSLGSNQPQHF
j_gene: TRBJ1-5; abundance: .; v_gene: TRBV19; CDR3aa: CASKGSENQPQHF
j_gene: TRBJ2-5; abundance: once; v_gene: TRBV5-4; CDR3aa: CATQEDRGHQETQYF
j_gene: TRBJ1-4; abundance: .; v_gene: TRBV28; CDR3aa: CATGQGATNEKLFF
j_gene: TRBJ1-1; abundance: .; v_gene: TRBV2; CDR3aa: CASKGVLVPNTEAFF
j_gene: TRBJ1-4; abundance: .; v_gene: TRBV6-5; CDR3aa: CASRAAGGRDEKLFF
j_gene: TRBJ2-2; abundance: .; v_gene: TRBV4-1; CDR3aa: CAFRQTANTGELFF
j_gene: TRBJ2-3; abundance: once; v_gene: TRBV2; CDR3aa: CASGTSGGTITDTQYF
j_gene: TRBJ2-7; abundance: .; v_gene: TRBV15; CDR3aa: CATSRVGNYEQYF
j_gene: TRBJ2-3; abundance: .; v_gene: TRBV10-2; CDR3aa: CASSEQRGTDTQYF
j_gene: TRBJ1-2; abundance: .; v_gene: TRBV27; CDR3aa: CASSLKAPWAGYGYTF
j_gene: TRBJ2-1; abundance: .; v_gene: TRBV27; CDR3aa: CASRPGTNSYNEQFF
j_gene: TRBJ1-1; abundance: .; v_gene: TRBV19; CDR3aa: CASSMGRGTEAFF
j_gene: TRBJ2-2; abundance: .; v_gene: TRBV6-2/TRBV6-3; CDR3aa: CASSVRLAGANTGELFF
j_gene: TRBJ2-6; abundance: .; v_gene: TRBV30; CDR3aa: CAWSVPHSSGANVLTF
j_gene: TRBJ1-1; abundance: few; v_gene: TRBV5-1; CDR3aa: CASSPSKTEAFF
j_gene: TRBJ1-5; abundance: .; v_gene: TRBV3-1/TRBV3-2; CDR3aa: CASSHRDRGGQPQHF
j_gene: TRBJ1-2; abundance: .; v_gene: TRBV27; CDR3aa: CASSPYSGTGAGYTF